One sample yielded the 20 T cell receptor beta chains listed below, sequenced in a study of cytomegalovirus exposure and HLA in healthy donors. The PCR was carried out with 60 Vbeta primers and 13 Jbeta primers. Libraries were prepared by immunoSEQ multiplex PCR; TCRdb keeps only in-frame clonotypes and omits some of them. The sample has about 190,000 clones, around 88% seen once. The sequencing sample was made of PBMCs. These receptors originate from a man aged 40-55 years in good health and CMV-seropositive.

V and J are TRBV4-1 and TRBJ2-7, with D perhaps matching TRBD1 (6 bases). Looked up from germline, CDR1 is MGHRA and CDR2 is YSYEKL. V lost 2 bases, J lost 2 bases, and 13 bases lay in between. The CDR3 runs to 15 residues. The CDR3: CASSQSHDRPYEQYF. In DNA form, the CDR3 reads TGCGCCAGCAGCCAATCGCATGACAGGCCCTACGAGCAGTACTTC.

This chain links TRBV29-1 with TRBJ1-1; 7 nucleotides match TRBD1. V lost 6 bases, J lost 0 bases, and 1 base stayed unmatched. Germline CDR1 SQVTM, CDR2 ANQGSEA. The CDR3 is 12 amino acids. The CDR3 DNA follows: TGCAGCGTGGGACAGTTGAACACTGAAGCTTTCTTT. It specifies CSVGQLNTEAFF. The whole variable domain, filled in from reference TRBV29-1 and TRBJ1-1, reads SAVISQKPSRDICQRGTSLTIQCQVDSQVTMMFWYRQQPGQSLTLIATANQGSEATYESGFVIDKFPISRPNLTFSTLTVSNMSPEDSSIYLCSVGQLNTEAFFGQGTRLTVV.

Only a few counts were recorded for this clone. The chain uses TRBV11-3 and TRBJ2-3, with 8 bases aligning to TRBD1. The V and J ends lost 5 bases and 7 bases, in that order; junction bases with no gene match: 5. This CDR3 region has 13 residues. In germline, CDR1 is SGHNT, CDR2 YENEEA. The CDR3 loop reads CASSPDRVNTQYF. The DNA of the CDR3 is TGTGCCAGCAGCCCGGACAGGGTAAATACGCAGTATTTT. The variable domain in full, with the rest retrieved from reference TRBV11-3 and TRBJ2-3, is EAGVVQSPRYKIIEKKQPVAFWCNPISGHNTLYWYLQNLGQGPELLIRYENEEAVDDSQLPKDRFSAERLKGVDSTLKIQPAELGDSAVYLCASSPDRVNTQYFGPGTRLTVL.

The CDR3 loop is CASSSTGTENTEAFF. The CDR3 DNA reads as TGCGCCAGCAGCTCCACCGGGACAGAGAACACTGAAGCTTTCTTT. The rearrangement uses TRBV5-1 and TRBJ1-1, with 7 nucleotides matching TRBD1. There are 15 residues in the CDR3. In germline, CDR1 is SGHRS, CDR2 YFSETQ. Germline trimming cut 3 bases from V and 1 base from J; bases unmatched to any gene: 6.

This clone was detected once. The genes are TRBV5-1 and TRBJ1-3, with 8 bases that match TRBD1. The CDR3 is made up of 16 amino acids. From germline, CDR1 is SGHRS and CDR2 YFSETQ. J lost 9 bases, V lost 3 bases, and 14 bases had no gene match. Written as DNA, the CDR3 is TGCGCCAGCAGCTCACACCCATCAGCGGACAGGGCCACCATATATTTT. Translated, it gives CASSSHPSADRATIYF.

V is TRBV6-5 and J is TRBJ2-1; maybe TRBD2 (5 bases). Germline CDR1 and CDR2: MNHEY and SVGAGI. V was clipped by 6 bases and J by 8 bases, with 20 bases between them. The CDR3 consists of 15 residues. The CDR3 loop reads CASSPHVGEFDEQFF. In DNA, the CDR3 is TGTGCCAGCAGCCCGCACGTTGGGGAGTTCGATGAGCAGTTCTTC.

V usage is TRBV6-4 and J usage is TRBJ2-5; TRBD1 matches 7 bases. This CDR3 has 15 residues. Germline CDR1 and CDR2: MRHNA and SNTAGT. With 6 bases clipped from V and 5 bases from J, the junction kept 12 bases outside the gene matches. The CDR3 bases are TGTGCCAGCAGCGAGACAGGGATTGGGGCCGAGACCCAGTACTTC. This sequence encodes CASSETGIGAETQYF.

The V gene is TRBV14, the J gene TRBJ1-1; D call uncertain. Trimming took off 1 base at V and 3 bases at J, with 12 bases between the two ends. Germline V gene lookup returns CDR1 SGHDN and CDR2 FVKESK. This CDR3 is built from 15 residues. CDR3 in amino acids: CASSQVGEWDTEAFF. In DNA, the CDR3 is TGTGCCAGCAGCCAAGTTGGGGAGTGGGACACTGAAGCTTTCTTT.

This sequence joins TRBV27 and TRBJ2-1; D not resolved. Germline values: CDR1 MNHEY, CDR2 SMNVEV (reference sequence). CDR3 length: 15 amino acids. Trimming pared 5 bases from V and 8 bases from J, leaving 19 bases between. CDR3 sequence reads: CASSVSDWYSYEQFF. CDR3 bases: TGTGCCAGCAGTGTCAGCGATTGGTACTCGTATGAGCAGTTCTTC.

The chain employs TRBV7-7 and TRBJ2-6, with 8 bases aligning to TRBD2. This CDR3 has 20 amino acids. Germline CDR1 SSHAT, CDR2 FNYEAQ (reference sequence). With 5 bases clipped from V and 0 bases from J, the junction kept 15 bases outside the gene matches. For the CDR3, the DNA is TGTGCCAGCAGCCCAATCCCCCCTCGGGAGGGAGACTCTGGGGCCAACGTCCTGACTTTC. Its translation is CASSPIPPREGDSGANVLTF.

The V call is TRBV28, the J call TRBJ1-2, with 8 bases identical to TRBD1. This CDR3 spans 14 amino acids. The V gene's germline CDR1 is MDHEN and CDR2 SYDVKM. Trimming took 4 bases from V and 2 from J; bases not matched to a gene: 3. CDR3 sequence reads: CASSSDRVNYGYTF. The CDR3 DNA follows: TGTGCCAGCAGTTCGGACAGGGTGAACTATGGCTACACCTTC.

The V gene is TRBV4-2, the J gene TRBJ2-7; D gene uncertain. The germline V and J ends were trimmed by 0 bases and 10 bases, with 10 bases remaining between them. Germline lookup yields CDR1 LGHNA and CDR2 YNFKEQ. This CDR3 is built from 12 residues. This chain's CDR3 is CASSQESTSQYF. CDR3 nucleotide sequence: TGTGCCAGCAGCCAAGAATCTACTTCTCAGTACTTC.

Worth noting for this clone: Germline and junction disagree at one end, which may indicate a read error. The chain employs TRBV4-1 and TRBJ2-6, with D possibly TRBD1 on 5 matching bases. The CDR3 contains 18 residues. In germline, CDR1 is MGHRA, CDR2 YSYEKL. For the CDR3, the DNA is TGCGCCAGCAGCCTCGAACTGTGGGTATTAGCTGGGGCCAACGGCCTGACTTTC. This translates into CASSLELWVLAGANGLTF.

The rearrangement links TRBV28 to TRBJ2-1; 11 nucleotides align to TRBD2. V shed 8 bases and J 5 bases; nucleotides not matched to a gene: 11. The germline CDR1 and CDR2 sequences are MDHEN and SYDVKM. CDR3 length: 16 residues. In DNA form, the CDR3 reads TGTGCCAGCTTCCCCGCTGGACTAGCGGGCAACAATGAGCAGTTCTTC. Protein sequence: CASFPAGLAGNNEQFF.

The chain couples TRBV5-1 to TRBJ2-5, with D perhaps TRBD1 (8 bases). Germline loops: CDR1 SGHRS, CDR2 YFSETQ. The CDR3 consists of 17 residues. Trimming took off 4 bases at V and 1 base at J, with 20 bases between the two ends. CDR3: CASSRTVQGGGQETQYF. CDR3 sequence (DNA): TGCGCCAGCAGCCGGACGGTACAGGGGGGGGGCCAAGAGACCCAGTACTTC.

V is TRBV5-1 and J is TRBJ2-5; D is possibly TRBD1 (6 bases). V was shortened by 3 bases and J by 5 bases, with 11 bases between the two germline ends. Germline lookup yields CDR1 SGHRS and CDR2 YFSETQ. CDR3 length equals 13 residues. The CDR3 reads CASSWQGPETQYF. In nucleotides, the CDR3 is TGCGCCAGCAGCTGGCAGGGGCCCGAGACCCAGTACTTC.

The J gene is TRBJ1-5, the V gene TRBV9, with 11 bases fitting TRBD1. The CDR3 loop spans 16 amino acids. Germline V gene data show CDR1 as SGDLS and CDR2 as YYNGEE. The ends lost 3 bases at V and 6 bases at J; junction bases unmatched: 8. Here the CDR3 DNA reads TGTGCCAGCAGCGCCGGACAGGGGGCGTTAGGTCAGCCCCAGCATTTT. Protein product: CASSAGQGALGQPQHF.

The chain uses TRBV4-3 and TRBJ1-1, with D perhaps TRBD1 (5 bases). The V end was cut by 1 base, the J end by 4 bases, with 19 bases between. Germline CDR1 reads LGHNA; CDR2 reads YSLEER. This CDR3 comprises 17 residues. This CDR3 reads CASSQARQDGGGTEAFF. CDR3 sequence (DNA): TGCGCCAGCAGCCAAGCCCGACAAGACGGGGGTGGCACTGAAGCTTTCTTT.

V gene TRBV7-3 combines with J gene TRBJ1-1, with 8 bases aligning to TRBD1. The CDR3 length is 14 residues. Germline V gene lookup returns CDR1 SGHTA and CDR2 FQGTGA. Trimming removed 2 bases from V and 3 bases from J; junction bases left unmatched: 2. CDR3: CASSLQGADTEAFF. The CDR3 nucleotides are TGTGCCAGCAGCTTACAGGGGGCGGACACTGAAGCTTTCTTT.

The chain is built from TRBV11-1 and TRBJ1-2; D may be TRBD1 (5 bases). Trimming cost V 5 bases and J 2 bases, with 15 bases left between them. The germline V gene has CDR1 SGHAT and CDR2 FQDESV (reference sequence). CDR3 length equals 15 residues. The CDR3: CASSPAGGINYGYTF. Here the CDR3 DNA reads TGTGCCAGCAGCCCTGCCGGGGGGATCAACTATGGCTACACCTTC.